This T cell receptor (beta chain) stems from a study of T cell responses to AZD1222 COVID-19 vaccine. Notes on the study in general: Samples come after the peak T cell response, not at day 14. Targeting of unmutated variant regions was reportedly seen in nearly half of spike-specific TCRs. Spike-specific TCR depth and breadth grew after two AZD1222 doses. Donors were mostly white British, more females; clonal diversity possibly underestimated.

Profiling relied on immunoSEQ multiplex PCR, and the TCRdb table lists in-frame clones only, not all of them. Of roughly 180,000 clones detected, 80% to 95% appear once; the ten largest clones hold about 1%. Concerning this clone itself: Its antigen remains unidentified.

Per germline, CDR1 SEHNR and CDR2 FQNEAQ (reference sequence). The junction had 5 bases not matched to a gene; V was cut back by 2 bases and J by 7 bases. The CDR3 length is 14 residues. The sequence was obtained from an adult who received the MenACWY meningococcal vaccine as a control. The genes are TRBV7-9 and TRBJ2-1; 7 bases are a match to TRBD1. Here the sequenced sample was peripheral blood, taken 28 days after the second dose of the MenACWY control vaccine. The CDR3 nucleotides read TGTGCCAGCAGCTTATTCGTACAGGGGAATGAGCAGTTCTTC. Translation: CASSLFVQGNEQFF.